One sample yielded the 23 T cell receptor beta chains listed below, sequenced in a study of vaccination and CD4 T cells after COVID-19. Treatment denoted: approximately nine-day PBMC culture with coronavirus spike peptide pools or control peptides (ViraFEST assay). No antigen has been identified for these receptors. The Oncomine TCR Beta short-read assay was applied to DNA of cultured CD4+ T cells. MiXCR, applied by TCRdb to the PCR reads, yields one record per CDR3 protein. The sample consists of tens of thousands of distinct CDR3 sequences, approximately 59% of them appearing once. The sample was CD4+ T cells from blood, cultured in vitro. The source of these receptors is a human donor who had recovered from COVID-19.

This clonotype has more than one count but fewer than ten. This chain uses TRBV11-1 with TRBJ2-7; D may match TRBD1 or TRBD2 (6 bases each). The CDR3 extends over 15 amino acids. Trimming removed 1 base from V and 6 bases from J, with 16 bases in between. Germline V gene data show CDR1 as SGHAT and CDR2 as FQDESV (reference sequence). This CDR3 is CASSLGFGRGGEQYF. CDR3 in DNA: TGTGCCAGCAGCTTAGGTTTCGGCAGGGGAGGCGAGCAGTACTTC.

This rearrangement joins TRBV27 to TRBJ2-5; 14 bases agree with TRBD2. The J segment lost 4 bases and the V segment lost 8 bases, leaving 6 bases of the junction unmatched. CDR1 and CDR2 from the germline V gene are MNHEY and SMNVEV (reference sequence). The CDR3 runs to 15 residues. The DNA of the CDR3 is TGTGCCAGCGGCCTAGGGACTAGCGGGAGAGAGACCCAGTACTTC. Translation: CASGLGTSGRETQYF.

This clonotype is deemed medium-sized. This chain connects TRBV24-1 to TRBJ1-1; TRBD1 might be the D (5 bases). Germline values: CDR1 KGHDR, CDR2 SFDVKD. V was shortened by 5 bases and J by 6 bases, with 24 bases between the two germline ends. The CDR3 loop spans 17 amino acids. CDR3 sequence reads: CATSGPPGEGRGAEAFF. The CDR3 DNA sequence: TGTGCCACCAGTGGGCCCCCCGGGGAGGGGAGGGGAGCTGAAGCTTTCTTT.

This clonotype has only a few counts. This chain links TRBV10-3 with TRBJ1-2; D is ambiguous. The germline gives CDR1 ENHRY, CDR2 SYGVKD. This CDR3 has 16 amino acids. The ends were cut back, 2 bases at V and 3 bases at J, with 16 bases in the middle. The CDR3 loop reads CAISEPTATRDYGYTF. CDR3 nucleotides: TGTGCCATCAGTGAGCCAACGGCCACCCGGGACTATGGCTACACCTTC.

The genes are TRBV7-6 and TRBJ2-2; 10 nucleotides agree with TRBD2. Trimming at V came to 1 base and at J to 1 base, leaving 0 bases not matched to a gene. The CDR3 runs 16 residues. Germline assignment: CDR1 SGHVS and CDR2 FNYEAQ. CDR3 coding DNA: TGTGCCAGCAGCTTAGTAGCGGGGGGGAACACCGGGGAGCTGTTTTTT. It translates to CASSLVAGGNTGELFF.

The chain couples TRBV7-3 to TRBJ2-2; D not certain. The CDR3 runs 16 residues. Germline V gives CDR1 SGHTA, CDR2 FQGTGA. Between the trimmed V and J ends, which lost 5 bases and 2 bases, there was a span of 15 bases. CDR3 sequence: CASSRVVGSNTGELFF. CDR3 sequence (DNA): TGTGCCAGCAGCCGGGTGGTAGGGTCAAACACCGGGGAGCTGTTTTTT.

This clonotype appeared a single time. This rearrangement joins TRBV19 to TRBJ1-1; D is possibly TRBD1 (6 bases). The CDR3 covers 13 residues. With 3 bases removed from V and 6 bases from J, the gap between germline ends came to 11 bases. Germline CDR1 is LNHDA and CDR2 is SQIVND (reference sequence). In DNA form, the CDR3 reads TGTGCCAGTAGTATTAACAGGGTAGCTGAAGCTTTCTTT. It specifies CASSINRVAEAFF.

This clonotype was picked up a small number of times. The gene calls are TRBV2 and TRBJ2-1; tentatively, D is TRBD2 (5 bases). V dropped 1 base and J dropped 10 bases, with 11 bases sitting between them. The V gene's germline CDR1 is SNHLY and CDR2 FYNNEI. This CDR3 is built from 13 residues. CDR3 bases: TGTGCCAGCAGTGAAGAAACGGGATCCGAGCAGTTCTTC. This gives the protein CASSEETGSEQFF.

The genes are TRBV14 and TRBJ1-2, with 11 bases identical to TRBD1. Germline CDR1 SGHDN, CDR2 FVKESK. CDR3 length: 16 residues. The V and J ends lost 6 bases and 6 bases, in that order; junction bases with no gene match: 12. The CDR3 loop is CASRRSSGTGGHGYTF. In DNA form, the CDR3 reads TGTGCCAGCAGACGATCGTCCGGGACAGGGGGTCATGGCTACACCTTC.

V gene TRBV18 combines with J gene TRBJ1-2, with 8 bases aligning to TRBD1. The CDR3 is 13 residues long. The junction had 5 bases not matched to a gene; V was cut back by 5 bases and J by 6 bases. Germline-derived CDR1 and CDR2 are KGHSH and LQKENI. The CDR3 spells CASSSDRADGYTF. The CDR3 nucleotides are TGTGCCAGCTCATCGGACAGGGCGGATGGCTACACCTTC.

This clonotype was seen only a few times. V and J are TRBV27 and TRBJ2-7; TRBD2 agrees at 8 bases. V trimming: 0 bases; J trimming: 6 bases; junction bases outside the gene matches: 10. Germline V gene sequence: CDR1 MNHEY, CDR2 SMNVEV (reference sequence). CDR3 length: 16 residues. The CDR3 DNA reads TGTGCCAGCAGTTTATCGGGCCGGGGGGGACTGGGCGAGCAGTACTTC. Protein: CASSLSGRGGLGEQYF.

The sample holds one count of this clonotype. The rearrangement uses TRBV12-3 or TRBV12-4 and TRBJ2-7, with D possibly being TRBD1 (5 bases). V lost 5 bases, J lost 4 bases, and 9 bases lay in between. The length of the CDR3 is 12 residues. For the CDR3, the DNA is TGTGCCAGCAGTCGACAGCGATACGAGCAGTACTTC. Encoded protein: CASSRQRYEQYF.

The chain carries TRBV10-3 and TRBJ1-6; D is perhaps TRBD1 (5 bases). V was cut by 10 bases and J by 9 bases, with 22 bases left in between. CDR3 length: 15 amino acids. The germline gives CDR1 ENHRY, CDR2 SYGVKD. The CDR3 spells CATRASSGTASPLHF. The CDR3 coding sequence is TGTGCCACCAGAGCCAGCTCGGGGACTGCTTCACCCCTCCACTTT.

The rearrangement joins TRBV7-8 to TRBJ2-5; D possibly corresponds to TRBD2 (5 bases). Germline V lookup: CDR1 SGHVS, CDR2 FQNEAQ. The CDR3 has 14 amino acids. Trimming took 5 bases from V and 7 from J, leaving 17 bases between them. The CDR3 spells CASSAIVTLGTQYF. In DNA form, the CDR3 reads TGTGCCAGCAGCGCCATAGTAACACTAGGGACCCAGTACTTC.

This clonotype was detected a few times. J is TRBJ1-3 and V is TRBV6-1; tentatively, D is TRBD1 (5 bases). The CDR3 sequence is 14 residues long. Trimming pared 5 bases from V and 2 bases from J, leaving 10 bases between. Germline V gene data show CDR1 as MNHNS and CDR2 as SASEGT. The CDR3 DNA reads TGTGCCAGCAGTAGAGGGACGGCTGGAAACACCATATATTTT. It translates to CASSRGTAGNTIYF.

This chain joins TRBV6-1 and TRBJ1-3, with a possible D match to TRBD1 (6 bases). Trimming removed 7 bases at V and 4 bases at J, with 14 bases between. Germline assignment: CDR1 MNHNS and CDR2 SASEGT. The CDR3 is made up of 14 amino acids. The CDR3 spells CASISRDKGNTIYF. The CDR3 region has the DNA TGTGCCAGCATAAGCCGGGACAAGGGAAACACCATATATTTT.

The CDR3 bases are TGTGCCACCAGTGATCTTAAGGGGGGCCAGGAGACCCAGTACTTC. Its protein product is CATSDLKGGQETQYF. The gene calls are TRBV24-1 and TRBJ2-5; D tentatively fits TRBD1 or TRBD2 (6 bases each). The CDR3 consists of 15 residues. V lost 3 bases to trimming and J lost 5 bases, with 15 bases between them. Germline V CDR1 and CDR2: KGHDR, SFDVKD.

The CDR3: CASSLWGADTEAFF. DNA for the CDR3: TGCGCCAGCAGCTTGTGGGGGGCGGACACTGAAGCTTTCTTT. The gene calls are TRBV5-1 and TRBJ1-1; possible D gene TRBD1, 6 bases. V lost 1 base to trimming and J lost 3 bases, with 10 bases between them. The CDR3 has 14 amino acids. The V gene's germline CDR1 is SGHRS and CDR2 YFSETQ.

The rearrangement links TRBV2 to TRBJ1-1; D not certain. This CDR3 spans 13 amino acids. Germline V gene lookup returns CDR1 SNHLY and CDR2 FYNNEI. V was pared by 6 bases and J by 0 bases, with 8 bases between. This CDR3 is CASRVGMNTEAFF. The CDR3 region has the DNA TGTGCCAGCAGGGTCGGGATGAACACTGAAGCTTTCTTT.

This clonotype has only a few counts. This rearrangement joins TRBV25-1 to TRBJ1-2; 8 nucleotides match TRBD1. The CDR3 has 15 amino acids. CDR1 is MGHDK and CDR2 is SYGVNS in the germline V gene. V dropped 3 bases and J dropped 2; count of bases not matched to a gene: 5. The CDR3 loop reads CASSDWTGSNYGYTF. The CDR3 DNA sequence: TGTGCCAGCAGTGATTGGACAGGGTCCAACTATGGCTACACCTTC.

The chain has TRBV6-1 and TRBJ1-6, with 7 bases lining up with TRBD1. From germline, CDR1 is MNHNS and CDR2 SASEGT. V was clipped by 5 bases and J by 6 bases; unmatched bases: 13. The CDR3 runs 17 residues. This CDR3 is CASSPSLTTGRNSPLHF. As DNA, the CDR3 is TGTGCCAGCAGTCCCTCCTTGACGACAGGGCGTAATTCACCCCTCCACTTT.

The chain combines TRBV7-3 with TRBJ2-3; D uncertain. Trimming left V 1 base short and J 2 bases short, with 7 bases between. CDR1 and CDR2 from the germline V gene are SGHTA and FQGTGA. The CDR3 runs to 14 residues. The CDR3 sequence: CASSLNRHTDTQYF. The CDR3 DNA sequence: TGTGCCAGCAGCTTAAACCGACACACAGATACGCAGTATTTT.

The table lists this clonotype with a few counts. The chain is built from TRBV6-2 or TRBV6-3 and TRBJ1-1, with D possibly matching TRBD1 (5 bases). The CDR3 sequence is 13 residues long. V gave up 7 bases and J gave up 5 bases, with 14 bases separating them. In germline, CDR1 is MNHEY, CDR2 SVGEGT. CDR3 in amino acids: CASTRQGETEAFF. DNA for the CDR3: TGTGCCAGCACCCGCCAGGGTGAGACTGAAGCTTTCTTT.